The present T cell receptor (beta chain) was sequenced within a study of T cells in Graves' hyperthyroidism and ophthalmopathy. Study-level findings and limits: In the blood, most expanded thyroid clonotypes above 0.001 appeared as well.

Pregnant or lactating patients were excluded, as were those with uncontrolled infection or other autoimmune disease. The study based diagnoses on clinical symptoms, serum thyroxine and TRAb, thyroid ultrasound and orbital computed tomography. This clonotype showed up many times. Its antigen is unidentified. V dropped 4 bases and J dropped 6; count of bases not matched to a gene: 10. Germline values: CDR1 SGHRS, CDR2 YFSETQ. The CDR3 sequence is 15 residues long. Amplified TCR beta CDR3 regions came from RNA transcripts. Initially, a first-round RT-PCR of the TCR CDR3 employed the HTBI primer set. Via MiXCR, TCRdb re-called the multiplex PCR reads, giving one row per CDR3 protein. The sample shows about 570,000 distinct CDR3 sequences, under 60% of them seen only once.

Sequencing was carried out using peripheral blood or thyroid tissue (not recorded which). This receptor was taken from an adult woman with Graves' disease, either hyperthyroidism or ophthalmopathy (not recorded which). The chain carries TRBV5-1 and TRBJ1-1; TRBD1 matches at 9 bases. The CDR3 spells CASSQMGQGVSEAFF. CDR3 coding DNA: TGCGCCAGCAGCCAGATGGGACAGGGTGTATCTGAAGCTTTCTTT.